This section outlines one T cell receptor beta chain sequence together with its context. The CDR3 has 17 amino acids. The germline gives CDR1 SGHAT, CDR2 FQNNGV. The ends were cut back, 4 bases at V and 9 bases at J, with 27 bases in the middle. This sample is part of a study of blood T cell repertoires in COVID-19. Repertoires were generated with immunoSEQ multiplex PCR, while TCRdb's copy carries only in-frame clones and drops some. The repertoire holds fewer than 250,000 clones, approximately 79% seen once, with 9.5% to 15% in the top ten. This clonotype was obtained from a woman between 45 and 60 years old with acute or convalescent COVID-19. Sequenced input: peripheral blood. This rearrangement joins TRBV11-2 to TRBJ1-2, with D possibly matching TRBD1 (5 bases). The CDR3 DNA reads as TGTGCCAGCAGCTCTTACCCCTTTCAGGGAAATAGTAAAAGCTACACCTTC. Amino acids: CASSSYPFQGNSKSYTF.